These T cell receptor beta chains were read from a single sample in a study of blood T cell repertoires in COVID-19. Only in-frame clones appear in the TCRdb table, and some are missing; sequencing was by immunoSEQ multiplex PCR. This table has around 470,000 clones, 80% to 90% appearing once. The material sequenced was peripheral blood. These receptors all stem from a man between 18 and 35 years old with COVID-19, enrolled during active disease. CDR3s include the opening cysteine and the closing phenylalanine or tryptophan. D genes are given only for firm matches. Expanded clones are given a class, and other clones once, few, many or no size at all.

TRBV3-1/TRBV3-2	NA	TRBJ2-2	TRBD1	TGTGCCAGCAGCCAAGATCGGGGGACAGGGAAAAACACCGGGGAGCTGTTTTTT	CASSQDRGTGKNTGELFF
TRBV2	NA	TRBJ2-2	NA	TGTGCCAGCAGCCAAAGGACTGCGAACACCGGGGAGCTGTTTTTT	CASSQRTANTGELFF
TRBV6-5	NA	TRBJ2-5	TRBD2	TGTGCCAGCAGTTATCGGGGACTAGCGGCACAAGAGACCCAGTACTTC	CASSYRGLAAQETQYF
TRBV6-5	NA	TRBJ2-7	NA	TGTGCCAGCAGCAGGGCGCGCTCCTACGAGCAGTACTTC	CASSRARSYEQYF
TRBV5-1	NA	TRBJ1-2	TRBD1	TGCGCCAGCAGCCGGGGACAGGGGGAGGGCTATGGCTACACCTTC	CASSRGQGEGYGYTF
TRBV4-1	NA	TRBJ1-1	TRBD1	TGCGCCAGCAGCCTAGCAGGGGGTATGAACACTGAAGCTTTCTTT	CASSLAGGMNTEAFF
TRBV7-8	NA	TRBJ2-1	NA	TGTGCCAGCAGCTTAGATAAATGGTGGGCAGGGAAGAATAATGAGCAGTTCTTC	CASSLDKWWAGKNNEQFF
TRBV6-5	NA	TRBJ1-4	NA	TGTGCCAGCAGTTACCAGGGACTACTTAATGAAAAACTGTTTTTT	CASSYQGLLNEKLFF
TRBV18	NA	TRBJ2-6	TRBD1	TGTGCCAGCTCACCGGGACAGGGAGCGATTAGCTCTGGGGCCAACGTCCTGACTTTC	CASSPGQGAISSGANVLTF
TRBV10-1	NA	TRBJ2-1	TRBD2	TGCGCCAGCAGTGATGGCCTAGCGGGCGTCTACAATGAGCAGTTCTTC	CASSDGLAGVYNEQFF
TRBV7-2	NA	TRBJ1-5	NA	TGTGCCAGCAGCACGCGTGGGCTTCAACAGCCCCAGCATTTT	CASSTRGLQQPQHF
TRBV30	NA	TRBJ1-5	TRBD1	TGTGCCTGGTCGGGACAGTCCTTTTGGGGCAATCAGCCCCAGCATTTT	CAWSGQSFWGNQPQHF
TRBV19	NA	TRBJ2-3	TRBD1	TGTGCCAGTGGACAGGGCCTCACAGATACGCAGTATTTT	CASGQGLTDTQYF
TRBV3-1/TRBV3-2	NA	TRBJ2-5	TRBD2	TGTGCCAGCAGCCGCGGGGGGACCCAGTACTTC	CASSRGGTQYF
TRBV24-1	NA	TRBJ1-1	NA	TGTGCCACCAGTGACTCATCAGGGGAACAGGGTAAGGCTTTCTTT	CATSDSSGEQGKAFF
TRBV5-8	NA	TRBJ2-3	NA	TGTGCCAGCAGCTACGGGACCGCCCGGGGGGATACGCAGTATTTT	CASSYGTARGDTQYF
TRBV3-1/TRBV3-2	NA	TRBJ2-2	NA	TGTGCCAGCAGCAACCCCGGGCCAGGGCGTACCGGGGAGCTGTTTTTT	CASSNPGPGRTGELFF
TRBV5-4	NA	TRBJ2-1	NA	TGTGCCAGCAACCTACAGGGAGGGAATGAGCAGTTCTTC	CASNLQGGNEQFF
TRBV5-1	NA	TRBJ1-3	TRBD1	TGCGCCAGCAGCTCCGAGGGGGCGTCTGGAAACACCATATATTTT	CASSSEGASGNTIYF
TRBV19	NA	TRBJ2-7	NA	TGTGCCAGTAGTAAGGGGGAGGGCTCCCCCTCCTACGAGCAGTACTTC	CASSKGEGSPSYEQYF
TRBV15	NA	TRBJ1-4	NA	TGTGCCACCAGCAGGACCCTAGGGGTCGGGGAAAAACTGTTTTTT	CATSRTLGVGEKLFF
TRBV5-6	NA	TRBJ1-1	NA	TGTGCCAGCAGCTCCAGCAGAGCCGGAGGAACTGAAGCTTTCTTT	CASSSSRAGGTEAFF
TRBV3-1/TRBV3-2	once	TRBJ1-1	NA	TGTGCCAGCAGCCAAGAGGCCAGGGACACTGAAGCTTTCTTT	CASSQEARDTEAFF
TRBV5-1	NA	TRBJ2-1	TRBD2	TGCGCCAGCAGCTCGGGACTAGCGGGAGTTCGGGAGCAGTTCTTC	CASSSGLAGVREQFF
TRBV9	NA	TRBJ1-3	NA	TGTGCCAGCAGCGGGACAGAACTCTCTGGAAACACCATATATTTT	CASSGTELSGNTIYF
TRBV19	NA	TRBJ1-5	TRBD1	TGTGCCAGTAGTATAGACCCCGGGACAGGTGGACCCCCCCAGCATTTT	CASSIDPGTGGPPQHF
TRBV10-3	NA	TRBJ2-1	TRBD2	TGTGCCATCAGTGAGTCGGTGGGAGGGCCTGACAATGAGCAGTTCTTC	CAISESVGGPDNEQFF
TRBV6-5	NA	TRBJ2-1	TRBD2	TGTGCCAGCAGGGCCGTAGCGGGGGCTTACAATGAGCAGTTCTTC	CASRAVAGAYNEQFF
TRBV4-2	NA	TRBJ2-1	NA	TGTGCCAGCAGCCAAGATAGCGGCCCCTACAATGAGCAGTTCTTC	CASSQDSGPYNEQFF
TRBV19	NA	TRBJ2-2	NA	TGTGCCAGTAGCCAGGGGTCCGGGGAGCTGTTTTTT	CASSQGSGELFF
TRBV5-1	NA	TRBJ2-1	TRBD2	TGCGCCAGCAGCTTGGTAGCGGGCTCCTACAATGAGCAGTTCTTC	CASSLVAGSYNEQFF
TRBV19	NA	TRBJ1-1	NA	TGTGCCAGTAGTACCTACAATACGGGCACTGAAGCTTTCTTT	CASSTYNTGTEAFF
TRBV29-1	NA	TRBJ2-5	TRBD2	TGCAGCACGTTAGGGGGGGGAGTAGCGGGATGGGAGACCCAGTACTTC	CSTLGGGVAGWETQYF
TRBV24-1	NA	TRBJ2-7	NA	TGTGCCACCAGTGATTCGGCCGTAGCGACCTACGAGCAGTACTTC	CATSDSAVATYEQYF
TRBV2	NA	TRBJ1-2	TRBD1	TGTGCCAGCCCGGGACAGGGGGCTGGTTACTATGGCTACACCTTC	CASPGQGAGYYGYTF
TRBV9	NA	TRBJ2-1	TRBD2	TGTGCCAGCAGCCCCCCACGGGGGGGCCTCTCAAATGAGCAGTTCTTC	CASSPPRGGLSNEQFF
TRBV9	NA	TRBJ2-6	TRBD1	TGTGCCAGCAGCGTAGCCGCCCCCGGACAGGCTGGGGCCAACGTCCTGACTTTC	CASSVAAPGQAGANVLTF
TRBV7-8	NA	TRBJ2-7	NA	TGTGCCAGCAGCTTAGCTCATTACGAGCAGTACTTC	CASSLAHYEQYF
TRBV9	NA	TRBJ2-7	TRBD2	TGTGCCAGCAGCGGGAGACTAGCGGGCTCCTACGAGCAGTACTTC	CASSGRLAGSYEQYF
TRBV3-1/TRBV3-2	NA	TRBJ2-1	TRBD1	TGTGCCAGCAGCCAGGCCGGGACAGGGGGTCCCTACTCCTACAATGAGCAGTTCTTC	CASSQAGTGGPYSYNEQFF
TRBV2	NA	TRBJ1-1	NA	TGTGCCAGCAGTGGAGGAATTGAAGCTTTCTTT	CASSGGIEAFF
TRBV6-5	NA	TRBJ2-7	NA	TGTGCCAGTCCTCCCAGGGCTCCGCCGAGCGAGCAGTACTTC	CASPPRAPPSEQYF
TRBV3-1/TRBV3-2	NA	TRBJ2-5	NA	TGTGCCAGCAGCCAAGTAGGGTCCCAGCGGGAGACCCAGTACTTC	CASSQVGSQRETQYF
TRBV2	NA	TRBJ1-3	TRBD1	TGTGCCGTCCAGGACAGGGATGGCGGAAACACCATATATTTT	CAVQDRDGGNTIYF
TRBV14	once	TRBJ2-1	NA	TGTGCCAGCAGCCAAGAAAGCTCATGGAATGAGCAGTTCTTC	CASSQESSWNEQFF
TRBV15	few	TRBJ1-6	NA	TGTGCCACCAGCAGAGATGGCCCGCCACCCCTCCACTTT	CATSRDGPPPLHF
TRBV7-9	NA	TRBJ2-3	NA	TGTGCCAGCAGCACGACAGGCCTCACAGATACGCAGTATTTT	CASSTTGLTDTQYF
TRBV7-2	NA	TRBJ2-7	TRBD2	TGTGCCAGCAGCTTAGTGCTCGCGGGGGACTACGAGCAGTACTTC	CASSLVLAGDYEQYF
TRBV7-8	few	TRBJ1-2	NA	TGTGCCAGCAGCTTAGCCCTTGCGGTTACTAACTATGGCTACACCTTC	CASSLALAVTNYGYTF
TRBV2	NA	TRBJ1-5	NA	TGTGCCAGCAGCTTATGGCACCAGCAGCCCCAGCATTTT	CASSLWHQQPQHF
TRBV18	few	TRBJ1-2	NA	TGTGCCAGCTCGGATCAGGGGAACTATGGCTACACCTTC	CASSDQGNYGYTF
TRBV29-1	NA	TRBJ2-7	TRBD1	TGCAGCGCCCAAGCTGTACAGGGGAACTACGAGCAGTACTTC	CSAQAVQGNYEQYF
TRBV7-9	once	TRBJ1-4	NA	TGTGCCAGCAGCTTAGGACAGGCAACTAATGAAAAACTGTTTTTT	CASSLGQATNEKLFF
TRBV18	NA	TRBJ1-2	NA	TGTGCCAGCTCACCCACGGGTCGCCCATATGGCTACACCTTC	CASSPTGRPYGYTF
TRBV19	NA	TRBJ2-3	TRBD1	TGTGCCAGTAGTATAAGGCAGGGGGCAGATACGCAGTATTTT	CASSIRQGADTQYF